This TCR beta chain was sequenced during a study of identifying expanded T cells in peripheral blood (dated by TCRdb to the late 2010s). General notes on the study: Four technical replicates, made by sequencing separate aliquots from the same pool of genomic DNA, were compared pairwise.

What the research found in general, with its limitations: The authors expected biological variance in healthy repertoires might increase further over much longer intervals such as months to years. For all healthy donors, the variance in clone template counts between approximately 2-week samples rose significantly as total template count increased. The beta-binomial model significantly reduced the number of clones called differentially abundant and the false-positive rate across all healthy-donor time intervals. Between technical replicates the binomial model flagged roughly 1.2 differentially abundant clones, whereas over around 2 weeks the binomial model flagged about 15 and over roughly 4 weeks 19 to 20.

As regards this clone: What this receptor recognizes is not known. The input lacks base qualities; no much larger clone sits a single base away.

During the collection period, no immune events, such as infections, were documented for the healthy donors. Time-dependent variance in a beta-binomial model of T-cell clone differential abundance was calibrated using healthy-donor blood repertoires as a training cohort. The training cohort included around ten healthy donors, of whom 3 were female and 7 were male. On average the donors were around 39 years old, and their ages spanned roughly 25 to 70 years. Whole blood from each healthy donor was obtained from a commercial supplier and was collected at three time points two to three weeks apart. For immunosequencing, genomic DNA was extracted from unsorted whole blood. The immunoSEQ Assay, which uses bias-controlled multiplex PCR amplification of genomic DNA, was used to profile TCRbeta CDR3 regions. In the authors' own workflow: To quantify the absolute abundance of each unique TCRbeta CDR3 region, the sequences were collapsed and filtered. Differential abundance was tested with two models: a binomial (Fisher-equivalent) model and a beta-binomial model that adds time-dependent variance fitted from healthy donors. Any clone with fewer than 5 combined templates was excluded, and a clone was called differentially abundant if its Benjamini-Hochberg FDR was below 0.01. In the beta-binomial model, variance was expressed as a function of the total template count across the two samples, in the form v = (b*log(k)+a)^2. The table comes from immuneACCESS by way of TCRdb, which keeps in-frame sequences with V and J called. Part of the clones is missing from these tables; in studies checked, under half for an unresolved V gene and the rest for unknown reasons. V and J calls and clone size are as listed in that table; D and trimming were resolved from the DNA. This sample holds tens of thousands of clones; 89% were observed only once. Around 2.8% of the sample is taken by the ten largest.

CDR1 and CDR2, per the germline V gene, are SGHDN and FVKESK. Its CDR3 holds 14 amino acids, cysteine through phenylalanine. Kept here is only the CDR3 DNA, which spans 42 bases and is read in frame from base 1. The junction carries 10 bases between V and J, which are trimmed by 1 base and 4 bases respectively. The TCR comes from a person between 18 and 75 years old in good health. The sequenced material came from blood. The chain employs TRBV14 and TRBJ1-2; TRBD1 is perhaps the D gene, given 5 matching bases. This receptor has the CDR3 CASSQAGTLYGYTF. The DNA is TGTGCCAGCAGCCAAGCCGGGACCCTCTATGGCTACACCTTC. The full variable domain, with segments outside the CDR3 supplied by the reference TRBV14 and TRBJ1-2 proteins, appears as EAGVTQFPSHSVIEKGQTVTLRCDPISGHDNLYWYRRVMGKEIKFLLHFVKESKQDESGMPNNRFLAERTGGTYSTLKVQPAELEDSGVYFCASSQAGTLYGYTFGSGTRLTVV.